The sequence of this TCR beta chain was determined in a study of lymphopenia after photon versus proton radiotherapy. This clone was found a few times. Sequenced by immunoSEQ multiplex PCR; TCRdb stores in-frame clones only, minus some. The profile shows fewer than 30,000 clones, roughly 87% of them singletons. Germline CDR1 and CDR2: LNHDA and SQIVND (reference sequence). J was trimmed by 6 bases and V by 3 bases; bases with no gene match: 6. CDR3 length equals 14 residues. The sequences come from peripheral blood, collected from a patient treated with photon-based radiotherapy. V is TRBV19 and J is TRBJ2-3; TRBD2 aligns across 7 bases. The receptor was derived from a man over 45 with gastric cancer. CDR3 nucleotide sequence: TGTGCCAGTAGTATGGGGATGGGAGGGGATACGCAGTATTTT. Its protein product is CASSMGMGGDTQYF.